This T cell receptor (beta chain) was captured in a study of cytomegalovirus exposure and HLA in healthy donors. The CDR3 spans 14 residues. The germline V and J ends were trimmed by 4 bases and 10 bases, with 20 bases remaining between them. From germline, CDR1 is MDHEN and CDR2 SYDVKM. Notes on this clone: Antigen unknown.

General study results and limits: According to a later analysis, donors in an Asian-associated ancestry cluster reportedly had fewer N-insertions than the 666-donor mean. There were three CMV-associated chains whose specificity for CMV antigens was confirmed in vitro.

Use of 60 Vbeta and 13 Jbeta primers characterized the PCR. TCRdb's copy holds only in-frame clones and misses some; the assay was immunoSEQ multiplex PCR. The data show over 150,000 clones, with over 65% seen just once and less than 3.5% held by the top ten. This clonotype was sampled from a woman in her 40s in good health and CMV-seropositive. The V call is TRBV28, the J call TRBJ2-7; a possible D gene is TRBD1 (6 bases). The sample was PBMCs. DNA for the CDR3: TGTGCCAGCAGTTCAAGGGCAGGGGCCTTTAGTCAGTACTTC. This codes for CASSSRAGAFSQYF.